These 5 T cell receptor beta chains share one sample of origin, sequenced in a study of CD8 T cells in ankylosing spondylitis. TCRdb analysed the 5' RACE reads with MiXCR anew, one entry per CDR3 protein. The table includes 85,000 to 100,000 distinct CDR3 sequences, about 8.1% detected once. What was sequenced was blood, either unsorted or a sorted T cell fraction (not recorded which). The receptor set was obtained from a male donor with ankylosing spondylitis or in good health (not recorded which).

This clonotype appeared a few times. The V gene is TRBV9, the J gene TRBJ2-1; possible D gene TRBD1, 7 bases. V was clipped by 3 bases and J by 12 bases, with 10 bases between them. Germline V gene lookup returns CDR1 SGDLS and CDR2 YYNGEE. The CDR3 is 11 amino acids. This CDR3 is CASSDRGGQFF. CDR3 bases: TGTGCCAGCAGCGACAGGGGAGGGCAGTTCTTC.

CDR3 sequence: CASSQGRMETEAFF. CDR3 DNA: TGTGCCAGCAGCCAAGGTCGGATGGAAACTGAAGCTTTCTTT. This chain connects TRBV4-2 to TRBJ1-1, with D uncertain. The V and J ends lost 1 base and 5 bases respectively, with 11 bases between them. This CDR3 contains 14 residues. Germline CDR1 is LGHNA and CDR2 is YNFKEQ.

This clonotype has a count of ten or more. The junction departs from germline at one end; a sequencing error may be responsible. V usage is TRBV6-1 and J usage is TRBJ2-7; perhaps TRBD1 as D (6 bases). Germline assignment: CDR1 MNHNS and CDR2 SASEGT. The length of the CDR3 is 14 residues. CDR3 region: CDSNERGSIYEQYF. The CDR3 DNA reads TGTGACAGCAACGAAAGGGGGTCAATCTACGAGCAGTACTTC.

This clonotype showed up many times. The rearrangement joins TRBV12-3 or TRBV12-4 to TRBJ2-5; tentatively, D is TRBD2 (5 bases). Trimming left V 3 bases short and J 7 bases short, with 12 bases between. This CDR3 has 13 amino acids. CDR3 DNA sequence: TGTGCCAGCAGTTTTCCGGGGTTGGGGACCCAGTACTTC. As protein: CASSFPGLGTQYF.

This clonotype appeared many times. The DNA of the CDR3 is TGCGCCAGCAGCTTAACAGGGGGGAAAGAGACCCAGTACTTC. Translated: CASSLTGGKETQYF. The J gene is TRBJ2-5, the V gene TRBV5-1; 8 bases agree with TRBD1. There are 14 residues in the CDR3. Unmatched junction bases numbered 3, after V lost 2 bases and J lost 3 bases. Germline lookup yields CDR1 SGHRS and CDR2 YFSETQ.